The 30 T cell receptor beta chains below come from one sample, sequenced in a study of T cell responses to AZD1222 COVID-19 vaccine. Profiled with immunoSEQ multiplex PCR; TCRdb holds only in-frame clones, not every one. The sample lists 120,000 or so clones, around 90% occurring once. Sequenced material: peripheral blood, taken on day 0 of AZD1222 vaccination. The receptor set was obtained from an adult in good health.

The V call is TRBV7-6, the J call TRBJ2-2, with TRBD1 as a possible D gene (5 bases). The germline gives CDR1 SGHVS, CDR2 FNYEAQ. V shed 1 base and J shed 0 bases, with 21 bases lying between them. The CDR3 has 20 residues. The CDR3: CASSLVWGRAIRTNTGELFF. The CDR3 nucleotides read TGTGCCAGCAGCTTAGTCTGGGGCAGGGCGATCAGAACGAACACCGGGGAGCTGTTTTTT.

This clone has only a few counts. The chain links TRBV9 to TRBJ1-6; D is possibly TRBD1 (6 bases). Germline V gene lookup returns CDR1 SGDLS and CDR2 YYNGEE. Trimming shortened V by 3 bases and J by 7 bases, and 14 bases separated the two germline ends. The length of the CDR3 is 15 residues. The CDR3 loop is CASSASGASNSPLHF. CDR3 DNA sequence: TGTGCCAGCAGCGCTTCAGGGGCGAGCAATTCACCCCTCCACTTT.

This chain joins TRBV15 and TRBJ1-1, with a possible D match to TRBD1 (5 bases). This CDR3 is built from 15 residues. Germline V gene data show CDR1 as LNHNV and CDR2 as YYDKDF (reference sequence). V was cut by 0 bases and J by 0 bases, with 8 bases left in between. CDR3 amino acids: CATSRDPGVNTEAFF. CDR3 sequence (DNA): TGTGCCACCAGCAGAGACCCGGGGGTGAACACTGAAGCTTTCTTT.

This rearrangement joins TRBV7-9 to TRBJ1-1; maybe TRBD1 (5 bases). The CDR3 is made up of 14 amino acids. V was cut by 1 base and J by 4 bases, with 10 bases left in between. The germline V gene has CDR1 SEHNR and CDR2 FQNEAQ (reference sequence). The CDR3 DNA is TGTGCCAGCAGCTTAGAACAGGTTGGCACTGAAGCTTTCTTT. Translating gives CASSLEQVGTEAFF.

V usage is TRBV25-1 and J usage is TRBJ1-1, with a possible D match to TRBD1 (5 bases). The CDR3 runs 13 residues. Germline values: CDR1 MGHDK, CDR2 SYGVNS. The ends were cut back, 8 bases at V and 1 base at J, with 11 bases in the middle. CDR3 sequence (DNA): TGTGCCAGCGCCATGGGGGAGAACACTGAAGCTTTCTTT. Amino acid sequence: CASAMGENTEAFF. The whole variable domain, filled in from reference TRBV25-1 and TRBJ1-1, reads EADIYQTPRYLVIGTGKKITLECSQTMGHDKMYWYQQDPGMELHLIHYSYGVNSTEKGDLSSESTVSRIRTEHFPLTLESARPSHTSQYLCASAMGENTEAFFGQGTRLTVV.

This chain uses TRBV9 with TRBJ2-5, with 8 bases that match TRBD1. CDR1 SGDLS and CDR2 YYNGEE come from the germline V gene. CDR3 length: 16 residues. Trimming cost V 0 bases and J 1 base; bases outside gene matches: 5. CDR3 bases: TGTGCCAGCAGCGTAGCCGGACAGGGCTTCCAAGAGACCCAGTACTTC. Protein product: CASSVAGQGFQETQYF.

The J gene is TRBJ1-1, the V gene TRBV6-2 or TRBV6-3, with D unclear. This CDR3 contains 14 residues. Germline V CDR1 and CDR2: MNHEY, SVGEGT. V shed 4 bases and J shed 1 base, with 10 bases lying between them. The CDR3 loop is CASSSYSGNTEAFF. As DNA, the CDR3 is TGTGCCAGCAGTTCTTACAGCGGGAACACTGAAGCTTTCTTT.

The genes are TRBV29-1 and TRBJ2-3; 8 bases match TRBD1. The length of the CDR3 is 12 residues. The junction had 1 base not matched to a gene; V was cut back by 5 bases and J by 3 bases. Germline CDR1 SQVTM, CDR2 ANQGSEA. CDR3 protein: CSVTGGTDTQYF. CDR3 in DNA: TGCAGCGTTACAGGGGGGACAGATACGCAGTATTTT.

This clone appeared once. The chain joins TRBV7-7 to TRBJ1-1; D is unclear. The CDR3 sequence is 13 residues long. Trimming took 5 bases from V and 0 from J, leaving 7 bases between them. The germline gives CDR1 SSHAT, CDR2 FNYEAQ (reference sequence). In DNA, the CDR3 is TGTGCCAGCAGCCGAAGTTTGAACACTGAAGCTTTCTTT. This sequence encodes CASSRSLNTEAFF.

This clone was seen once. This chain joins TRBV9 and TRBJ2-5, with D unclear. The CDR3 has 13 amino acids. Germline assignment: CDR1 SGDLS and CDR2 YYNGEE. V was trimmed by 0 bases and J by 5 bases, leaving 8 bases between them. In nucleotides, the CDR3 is TGTGCCAGCAGCGTAGGGGTGGTCGAGACCCAGTACTTC. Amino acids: CASSVGVVETQYF.

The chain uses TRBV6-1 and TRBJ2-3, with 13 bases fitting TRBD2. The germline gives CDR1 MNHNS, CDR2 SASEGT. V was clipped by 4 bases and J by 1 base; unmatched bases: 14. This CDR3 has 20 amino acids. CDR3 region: CASSVPGLAGWVEGTDTQYF. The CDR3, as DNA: TGTGCCAGCAGTGTACCGGGACTAGCGGGGTGGGTTGAAGGCACAGATACGCAGTATTTT.

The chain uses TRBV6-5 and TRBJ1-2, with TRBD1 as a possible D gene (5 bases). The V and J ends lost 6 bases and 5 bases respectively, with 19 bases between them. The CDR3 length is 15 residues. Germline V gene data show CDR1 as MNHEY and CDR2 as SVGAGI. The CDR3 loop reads CASRGEGSGQYGYTF. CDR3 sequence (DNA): TGTGCCAGCAGGGGGGAGGGCAGTGGCCAGTATGGCTACACCTTC.

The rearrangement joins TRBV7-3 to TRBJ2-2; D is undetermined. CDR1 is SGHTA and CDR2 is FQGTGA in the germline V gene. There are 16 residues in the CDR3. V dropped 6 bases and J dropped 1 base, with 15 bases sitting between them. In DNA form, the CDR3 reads TGTGCCAGCAGTATTCAAGGACGGCAGAACACCGGGGAGCTGTTTTTT. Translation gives CASSIQGRQNTGELFF. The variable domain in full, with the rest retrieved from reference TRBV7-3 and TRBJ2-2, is GAGVSQTPSNKVTEKGKYVELRCDPISGHTALYWYRQSLGQGPEFLIYFQGTGAADDSGLPNDRFFAVRPEGSVSTLKIQRTERGDSAVYLCASSIQGRQNTGELFFGEGSRLTVL.

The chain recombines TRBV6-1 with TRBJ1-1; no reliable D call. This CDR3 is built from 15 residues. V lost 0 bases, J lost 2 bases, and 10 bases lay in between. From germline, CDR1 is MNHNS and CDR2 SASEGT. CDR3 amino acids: CASSEAAGGNTEAFF. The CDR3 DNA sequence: TGTGCCAGCAGTGAAGCCGCGGGCGGCAACACTGAAGCTTTCTTT.

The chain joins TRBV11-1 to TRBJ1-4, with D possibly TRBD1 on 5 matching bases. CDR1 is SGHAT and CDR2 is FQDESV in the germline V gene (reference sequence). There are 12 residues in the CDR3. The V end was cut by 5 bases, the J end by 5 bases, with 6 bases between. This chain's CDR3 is CASSRQNEKLFF. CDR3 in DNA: TGTGCCAGCAGCAGACAGAATGAAAAACTGTTTTTT.

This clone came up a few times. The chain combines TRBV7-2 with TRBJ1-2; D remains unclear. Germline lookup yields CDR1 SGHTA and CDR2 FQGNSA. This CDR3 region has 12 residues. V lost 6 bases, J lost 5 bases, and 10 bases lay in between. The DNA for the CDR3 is TGTGCCAGCAGTTATGAAGCGTATGGCTACACCTTC. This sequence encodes CASSYEAYGYTF.

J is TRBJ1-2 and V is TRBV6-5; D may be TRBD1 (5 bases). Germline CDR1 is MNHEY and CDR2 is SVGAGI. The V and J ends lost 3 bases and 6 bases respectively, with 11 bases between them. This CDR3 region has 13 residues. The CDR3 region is CASSYQGAHGYTF. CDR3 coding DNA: TGTGCCAGCAGTTATCAAGGGGCTCATGGCTACACCTTC.

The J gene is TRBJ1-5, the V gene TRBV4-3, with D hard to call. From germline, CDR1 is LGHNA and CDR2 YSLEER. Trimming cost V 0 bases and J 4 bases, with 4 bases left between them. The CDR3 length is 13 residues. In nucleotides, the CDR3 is TGCGCCAGCAGCCAAGAGCGGAATCAGCCCCAGCATTTT. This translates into CASSQERNQPQHF.

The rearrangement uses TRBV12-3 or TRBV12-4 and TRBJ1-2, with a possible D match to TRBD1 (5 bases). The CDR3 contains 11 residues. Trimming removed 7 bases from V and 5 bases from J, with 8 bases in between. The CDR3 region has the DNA TGTGCCAGCACTAGGACATATGGCTACACCTTC. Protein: CASTRTYGYTF.

The CDR3 sequence: CAWSGFGNTEAFF. The CDR3 DNA reads as TGTGCCTGGTCAGGGTTTGGAAACACTGAAGCTTTCTTT. V gene TRBV30 combines with J gene TRBJ1-1; possibly TRBD1 for D (5 bases). Germline V gene data show CDR1 as GTSNPN and CDR2 as SVGIG (reference sequence). V was clipped by 5 bases and J by 2 bases, with 12 bases between them. This CDR3 comprises 13 residues.

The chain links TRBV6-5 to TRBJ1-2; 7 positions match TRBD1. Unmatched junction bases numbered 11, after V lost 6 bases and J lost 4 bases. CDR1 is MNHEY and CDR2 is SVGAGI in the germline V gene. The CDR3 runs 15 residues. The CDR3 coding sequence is TGTGCCAGCAGCCACGGGCAGGGGGTTCTCTATGGCTACACCTTC. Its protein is CASSHGQGVLYGYTF.

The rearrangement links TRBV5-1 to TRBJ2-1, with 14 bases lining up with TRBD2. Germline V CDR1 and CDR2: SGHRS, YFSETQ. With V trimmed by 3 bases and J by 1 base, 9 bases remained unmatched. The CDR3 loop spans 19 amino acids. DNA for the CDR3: TGCGCCAGCAGCTCTTTCGGGACTAGCGGGGGTGTTTCCTACAATGAGCAGTTCTTC. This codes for CASSSFGTSGGVSYNEQFF. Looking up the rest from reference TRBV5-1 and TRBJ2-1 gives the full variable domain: KAGVTQTPRYLIKTRGQQVTLSCSPISGHRSVSWYQQTPGQGLQFLFEYFSETQRNKGNFPGRFSGRQFSNSRSEMNVSTLELGDSALYLCASSSFGTSGGVSYNEQFFGPGTRLTVL.

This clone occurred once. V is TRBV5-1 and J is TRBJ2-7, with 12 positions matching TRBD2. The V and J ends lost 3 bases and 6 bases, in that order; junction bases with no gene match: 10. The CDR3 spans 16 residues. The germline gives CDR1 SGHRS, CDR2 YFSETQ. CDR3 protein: CASSSARTSGVGEQYF. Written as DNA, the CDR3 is TGCGCCAGCAGCTCCGCCCGGACTAGCGGGGTCGGCGAGCAGTACTTC.

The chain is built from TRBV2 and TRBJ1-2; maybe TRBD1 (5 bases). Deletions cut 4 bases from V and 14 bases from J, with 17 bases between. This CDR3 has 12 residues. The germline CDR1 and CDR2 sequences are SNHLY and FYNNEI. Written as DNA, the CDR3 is TGTGCCAGCAGTGTTCAGGGACCCTATATGACCTTC. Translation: CASSVQGPYMTF.

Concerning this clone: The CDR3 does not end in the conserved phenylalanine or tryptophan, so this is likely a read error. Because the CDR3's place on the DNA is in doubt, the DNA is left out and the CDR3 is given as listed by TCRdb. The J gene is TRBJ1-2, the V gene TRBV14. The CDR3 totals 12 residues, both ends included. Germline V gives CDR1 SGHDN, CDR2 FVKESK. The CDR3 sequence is CASSQSPPGPGL.

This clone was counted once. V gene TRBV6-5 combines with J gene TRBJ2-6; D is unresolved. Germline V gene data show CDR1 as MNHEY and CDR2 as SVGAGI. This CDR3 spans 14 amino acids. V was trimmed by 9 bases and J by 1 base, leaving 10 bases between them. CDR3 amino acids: CASYPPSGANVLTF. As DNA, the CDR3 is TGTGCCAGTTACCCCCCATCTGGGGCCAACGTCCTGACTTTC.

The CDR3 spells CAISESVPNYGYTF. The CDR3 DNA follows: TGTGCCATCAGTGAGTCAGTACCTAACTATGGCTACACCTTC. This sequence joins TRBV10-3 and TRBJ1-2; D gene uncertain. This CDR3 comprises 14 residues. V was trimmed by 0 bases and J by 0 bases, leaving 5 bases between them. Germline loops: CDR1 ENHRY, CDR2 SYGVKD.

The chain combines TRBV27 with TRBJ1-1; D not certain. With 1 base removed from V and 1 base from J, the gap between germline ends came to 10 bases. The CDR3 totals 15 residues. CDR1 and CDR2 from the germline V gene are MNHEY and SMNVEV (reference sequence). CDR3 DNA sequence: TGTGCCAGCAGTTTATACGGGATAAAGAACACTGAAGCTTTCTTT. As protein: CASSLYGIKNTEAFF.

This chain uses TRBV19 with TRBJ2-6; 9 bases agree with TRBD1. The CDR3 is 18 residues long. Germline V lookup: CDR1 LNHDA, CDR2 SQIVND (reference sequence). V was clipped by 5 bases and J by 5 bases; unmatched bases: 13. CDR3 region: CASSFQQGAGDRANVLTF. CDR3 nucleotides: TGTGCCAGTAGTTTTCAACAGGGGGCGGGGGACCGGGCCAACGTCCTGACTTTC.

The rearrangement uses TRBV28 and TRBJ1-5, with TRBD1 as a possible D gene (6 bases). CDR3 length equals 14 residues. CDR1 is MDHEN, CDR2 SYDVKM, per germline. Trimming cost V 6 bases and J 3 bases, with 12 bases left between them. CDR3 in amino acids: CASRSYRDNQPQHF. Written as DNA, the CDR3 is TGTGCCAGCAGATCTTACAGGGACAATCAGCCCCAGCATTTT.